The 31 T cell receptor beta chains reported below all come from one sample, sequenced in a study of cytomegalovirus exposure and HLA in healthy donors. The PCR used 60 Vbeta and 13 Jbeta primers. Generated by immunoSEQ multiplex PCR, the TCRdb table keeps only in-frame clones and is missing some. The sample consists of more than 95,000 clones, 74% of them appearing once. Sequences were obtained from PBMCs. The origin of the receptors is a middle-aged man in good health and CMV-seropositive.

The chain uses TRBV20-1 and TRBJ1-2; TRBD1 matches 10 bases. The CDR3 length is 11 residues. CDR1 DFQATT and CDR2 SNEGSKA come from the germline V gene (reference sequence). The V and J ends lost 6 bases and 6 bases, in that order; junction bases with no gene match: 1. The CDR3 bases are TGCAGTGCAGGGACAGGGGATGGCTACACCTTC. Encoded protein: CSAGTGDGYTF.

The rearrangement joins TRBV11-3 to TRBJ1-1; no clear D gene. The germline V gene encodes CDR1 SGHNT and CDR2 YENEEA. The CDR3 extends over 13 amino acids. Deletions cut 0 bases from V and 0 bases from J, with 2 bases between. CDR3 DNA sequence: TGTGCCAGCAGCTTAGATATGAACACTGAAGCTTTCTTT. It encodes CASSLDMNTEAFF.

Worth noting for this clone: Other DNA sequences in this sample translate to the same CDR3. CDR3: CASSLVPTGWGQPQHF. CDR3 coding DNA: TGTGCCAGCAGCTTAGTTCCGACAGGGTGGGGTCAGCCCCAGCATTTT. This chain links TRBV7-2 with TRBJ1-5, with 7 bases lining up with TRBD1. Germline lookup yields CDR1 SGHTA and CDR2 FQGNSA. After removal of 1 base from V and 6 bases from J, the junction contained 9 bases not matched to a gene. The CDR3 totals 16 residues.

This clone was observed a few times. The chain is built from TRBV11-2 and TRBJ1-3; D not certain. Germline V CDR1 and CDR2: SGHAT, FQNNGV. Trimming removed 3 bases at V and 0 bases at J, with 12 bases between. The CDR3 runs 16 residues. The CDR3 is CASSLSFGSSGNTIYF. The CDR3, as DNA: TGTGCCAGCAGCTTGAGTTTTGGGAGCTCTGGAAACACCATATATTTT.

The rearrangement links TRBV11-2 to TRBJ2-7, with 12 bases fitting TRBD2. The CDR3 length is 15 residues. Trimming removed 5 bases from V and 4 bases from J; junction bases left unmatched: 6. The germline CDR1 and CDR2 sequences are SGHAT and FQNNGV. The DNA for the CDR3 is TGTGCCAGCAGCCCTCTAGCGGGAGGGACGTACGAGCAGTACTTC. The encoded protein is CASSPLAGGTYEQYF.

This clone turned up a few times. The chain has TRBV4-3 and TRBJ1-6, with no clear D. Germline CDR1 LGHNA, CDR2 YSLEER. The CDR3 has 14 amino acids. Trimming removed 0 bases from V and 14 bases from J, with 14 bases in between. The CDR3 loop reads CASSQDRADWSLHF. Written as DNA, the CDR3 is TGCGCCAGCAGCCAAGATCGAGCCGACTGGTCCCTCCACTTT.

The table lists this clone with a few counts. V and J are TRBV5-4 and TRBJ1-2; 8 positions match TRBD1. V lost 0 bases, J lost 4 bases, and 8 bases stayed unmatched. This CDR3 is built from 16 residues. Looked up from germline, CDR1 is SGHNT and CDR2 is YYREEE (reference sequence). The CDR3 loop reads CASSLEARGQAYGYTF. In DNA form, the CDR3 reads TGTGCCAGCAGCTTGGAGGCCAGGGGGCAGGCCTATGGCTACACCTTC.

The rearrangement uses TRBV11-3 and TRBJ2-6; 7 bases align to TRBD1. The CDR3 consists of 16 residues. Trimming cost V 1 base and J 1 base; bases outside gene matches: 1. CDR1 and CDR2 (germline): SGHNT, YENEEA. The CDR3: CASSLGQGSGANVLTF. In nucleotides, the CDR3 is TGTGCCAGCAGCTTAGGACAGGGATCTGGGGCCAACGTCCTGACTTTC. Looking up the rest from reference TRBV11-3 and TRBJ2-6 gives the full variable domain: EAGVVQSPRYKIIEKKQPVAFWCNPISGHNTLYWYLQNLGQGPELLIRYENEEAVDDSQLPKDRFSAERLKGVDSTLKIQPAELGDSAVYLCASSLGQGSGANVLTFGAGSRLTVL.

The chain joins TRBV7-9 to TRBJ2-5; D perhaps matches TRBD1 (5 bases). Germline V gene lookup returns CDR1 SEHNR and CDR2 FQNEAQ (reference sequence). The CDR3 extends over 15 amino acids. Trimming left V 1 base short and J 1 base short, with 10 bases between. CDR3 protein: CASSLGQGPQETQYF. Here the CDR3 DNA reads TGTGCCAGCAGCTTAGGGCAGGGTCCCCAAGAGACCCAGTACTTC.

The CDR3 nucleotides read TGTGCCAGCAGTACCCCGGCCGGACCGGGGAATGAGCAGTTCTTC. The encoded protein is CASSTPAGPGNEQFF. The chain joins TRBV6-5 to TRBJ2-1, with D perhaps matching TRBD2 (5 bases). The CDR3 runs to 15 residues. Trimming pared 5 bases from V and 7 bases from J, leaving 18 bases between. Germline V gene lookup returns CDR1 MNHEY and CDR2 SVGAGI.

The chain links TRBV5-1 to TRBJ2-3, with 7 bases that match TRBD1. J was trimmed by 2 bases and V by 5 bases; bases with no gene match: 17. Germline V gene data show CDR1 as SGHRS and CDR2 as YFSETQ. The CDR3 length is 18 residues. The CDR3 bases are TGCGCCAGCAGGCCCGACAGGGATTGGGCTGGGGCCACAGATACGCAGTATTTT. Its translation is CASRPDRDWAGATDTQYF.

V gene TRBV27 combines with J gene TRBJ2-3; 7 bases are a match to TRBD1. The CDR3 totals 17 residues. V gave up 4 bases and J gave up 7 bases; unmatched junction bases: 17. The germline V gene encodes CDR1 MNHEY and CDR2 SMNVEV (reference sequence). DNA of the CDR3: TGTGCCAGCAGTTCGATAACAGGGGCCGGGACGACAAATACGCAGTATTTT. Protein product: CASSSITGAGTTNTQYF.

The rearrangement links TRBV25-1 to TRBJ1-2; TRBD1 matches 10 bases. The germline V gene has CDR1 MGHDK and CDR2 SYGVNS. V was clipped by 2 bases and J by 7 bases; unmatched bases: 10. There are 16 residues in the CDR3. The CDR3 DNA is TGTGCCAGCAGTGAACCCCTCGGGACAGGGGAGCGTGGCTACACCTTC. Amino acids: CASSEPLGTGERGYTF.

V usage is TRBV15 and J usage is TRBJ2-2; TRBD2 matches at 7 bases. Trimming removed 2 bases from V and 1 base from J; junction bases left unmatched: 1. This CDR3 has 15 amino acids. The germline V gene has CDR1 LNHNV and CDR2 YYDKDF (reference sequence). CDR3 DNA: TGTGCCACCAGCAGATGGGAGGGGAACACCGGGGAGCTGTTTTTT. Its translation is CATSRWEGNTGELFF. Together with reference TRBV15 and TRBJ2-2, the CDR3 gives the full variable domain: DAMVIQNPRYQVTQFGKPVTLSCSQTLNHNVMYWYQQKSSQAPKLLFHYYDKDFNNEADTPDNFQSRRPNTSFCFLDIRSPGLGDTAMYLCATSRWEGNTGELFFGEGSRLTVL.

This clone was seen more than once but under ten times. This rearrangement joins TRBV27 to TRBJ1-5; tentative D call: TRBD1 (5 bases). V lost 3 bases, J lost 6 bases, and 6 bases lay in between. This CDR3 has 12 residues. Germline CDR1 is MNHEY and CDR2 is SMNVEV (reference sequence). As DNA, the CDR3 is TGTGCCAGCAGTTTCCAGGGTCAGCCCCAGCATTTT. This codes for CASSFQGQPQHF.

The chain employs TRBV5-1 and TRBJ2-3, with 13 bases lining up with TRBD2. Germline loops: CDR1 SGHRS, CDR2 YFSETQ. With V trimmed by 2 bases and J by 5 bases, 5 bases remained unmatched. CDR3 size: 16 residues. CDR3 sequence reads: CASSFRLAGGLDTQYF. The CDR3 DNA reads TGCGCCAGCAGCTTTCGACTAGCGGGGGGTCTAGATACGCAGTATTTT.

V is TRBV19 and J is TRBJ1-2, with 8 bases that match TRBD1. CDR1 and CDR2 from the germline V gene are LNHDA and SQIVND (reference sequence). With V trimmed by 3 bases and J by 7 bases, 7 bases remained unmatched. The CDR3 length is 14 residues. The CDR3, as DNA: TGTGCCAGTAGTATCAGGGGGCCGGCGGCTGGCTACACCTTC. Its translation is CASSIRGPAAGYTF.

The CDR3 loop is CASSFPGVGGSYEQYF. The CDR3 DNA follows: TGTGCCAGCAGTTTCCCGGGGGTTGGGGGCTCCTACGAGCAGTACTTC. The V gene is TRBV28, the J gene TRBJ2-7; possibly TRBD2 for D (6 bases). The CDR3 length is 16 residues. From germline, CDR1 is MDHEN and CDR2 SYDVKM. V was clipped by 3 bases and J by 0 bases, with 15 bases between them.

The V gene is TRBV19, the J gene TRBJ2-1; 9 nucleotides align to TRBD2. Germline V lookup: CDR1 LNHDA, CDR2 SQIVND (reference sequence). The CDR3 length is 16 residues. V was clipped by 3 bases and J by 5 bases; unmatched bases: 8. The CDR3 nucleotides are TGTGCCAGTAGTATCTTAGCGGGAGAGGCGCACAATGAGCAGTTCTTC. It translates to CASSILAGEAHNEQFF.

J is TRBJ1-1 and V is TRBV5-8; no firm D call. This CDR3 has 13 residues. V lost 1 base, J lost 2 bases, and 6 bases lay in between. The germline V gene encodes CDR1 SGHTS and CDR2 YDEGEE. CDR3 sequence reads: CASSLNSNTEAFF. The CDR3 bases are TGTGCCAGCAGCTTGAACAGCAACACTGAAGCTTTCTTT.

This sequence joins TRBV9 and TRBJ1-1; 7 bases are a match to TRBD1. The CDR3 is 15 residues long. V gave up 5 bases and J gave up 2 bases; unmatched junction bases: 9. CDR1 is SGDLS, CDR2 YYNGEE, per germline. The CDR3 DNA follows: TGTGCCAGCAGTGCCAAGACAGGGTCAAACACTGAAGCTTTCTTT. This gives the protein CASSAKTGSNTEAFF.

The J gene is TRBJ1-2, the V gene TRBV6-6; unclear D gene. V gave up 0 bases and J gave up 1 base, with 9 bases separating them. The length of the CDR3 is 15 residues. Germline values: CDR1 MNHNY, CDR2 SVGAGI (reference sequence). CDR3 loop: CASSYSTGINYGYTF. The CDR3 DNA is TGTGCCAGCAGTTACTCGACGGGAATTAACTATGGCTACACCTTC.

This chain joins TRBV9 and TRBJ1-1; D is undetermined. Germline V gene data show CDR1 as SGDLS and CDR2 as YYNGEE. Between the trimmed V and J ends, which lost 2 bases and 5 bases, there was a span of 4 bases. The CDR3 totals 11 residues. CDR3 residues: CASSVRTEAFF. The CDR3, as DNA: TGTGCCAGCAGCGTCCGGACTGAAGCTTTCTTT.

This clone showed up just once. V is TRBV19 and J is TRBJ1-2, with TRBD1 as a possible D gene (5 bases). The CDR3 runs to 16 residues. Trimming removed 3 bases from V and 6 bases from J, with 20 bases in between. Germline values: CDR1 LNHDA, CDR2 SQIVND (reference sequence). CDR3 region: CASSIPLRGRVDGYTF. Written as DNA, the CDR3 is TGTGCCAGTAGTATCCCCCTGCGAGGCAGGGTGGATGGCTACACCTTC.

The gene calls are TRBV2 and TRBJ2-3; possible D gene TRBD2, 6 bases. Deletions cut 7 bases from V and 4 bases from J, with 18 bases between. The CDR3 length is 15 residues. CDR1 and CDR2 from the germline V gene are SNHLY and FYNNEI. The CDR3 loop is CASTRLREPSDTQYF. The DNA for the CDR3 is TGTGCCAGCACCCGCCTACGGGAGCCGTCAGATACGCAGTATTTT.

This rearrangement joins TRBV18 to TRBJ2-5; perhaps TRBD2 as D (5 bases). From germline, CDR1 is KGHSH and CDR2 LQKENI. The CDR3 is 13 amino acids. V shed 3 bases and J shed 2 bases, with 7 bases lying between them. CDR3: CASSPGRQETQYF. The CDR3 DNA is TGTGCCAGCTCACCTGGGAGACAAGAGACCCAGTACTTC.

V and J are TRBV29-1 and TRBJ2-7; the D is unclear. CDR1 is SQVTM, CDR2 ANQGSEA, per germline. The length of the CDR3 is 11 residues. The ends were cut back, 8 bases at V and 2 bases at J, with 10 bases in the middle. The CDR3 DNA follows: TGCAGCCCACAAAATACCTACGAGCAGTACTTC. This translates into CSPQNTYEQYF.

This chain joins TRBV28 and TRBJ1-5; D perhaps matches TRBD1 (5 bases). The germline V gene has CDR1 MDHEN and CDR2 SYDVKM. The length of the CDR3 is 14 residues. Trimming left V 4 bases short and J 6 bases short, with 13 bases between. The CDR3 DNA reads TGTGCCAGCAGTTCCATGGGGGGAGGTCAGCCCCAGCATTTT. As protein: CASSSMGGGQPQHF. Complete variable domain (other parts from reference TRBV28 and TRBJ1-5): DVKVTQSSRYLVKRTGEKVFLECVQDMDHENMFWYRQDPGLGLRLIYFSYDVKMKEKGDIPEGYSVSREKKERFSLILESASTNQTSMYLCASSSMGGGQPQHFGDGTRLSIL.

The rearrangement links TRBV27 to TRBJ1-2; maybe TRBD1 (6 bases). Trimming cost V 5 bases and J 0 bases, with 10 bases left between them. The CDR3 totals 14 residues. Germline V gives CDR1 MNHEY, CDR2 SMNVEV (reference sequence). CDR3 sequence: CASSTQGSNYGYTF. The CDR3 bases are TGTGCCAGCAGTACACAGGGATCTAACTATGGCTACACCTTC.

This rearrangement joins TRBV29-1 to TRBJ2-2; D not certain. V was cut by 6 bases and J by 6 bases, with 11 bases left in between. Germline CDR1 reads SQVTM; CDR2 reads ANQGSEA. CDR3 size: 12 residues. CDR3 sequence (DNA): TGCAGCGTGGCAACAGACCCCGGGGAGCTGTTTTTT. It encodes CSVATDPGELFF.

V gene TRBV9 combines with J gene TRBJ2-2; the D is unclear. V shed 6 bases and J shed 6 bases, with 18 bases lying between them. Germline assignment: CDR1 SGDLS and CDR2 YYNGEE. CDR3 length equals 15 residues. DNA of the CDR3: TGTGCCAGCACCTCAAACCGAGAGGTATCCGGGGAGCTGTTTTTT. This gives the protein CASTSNREVSGELFF.